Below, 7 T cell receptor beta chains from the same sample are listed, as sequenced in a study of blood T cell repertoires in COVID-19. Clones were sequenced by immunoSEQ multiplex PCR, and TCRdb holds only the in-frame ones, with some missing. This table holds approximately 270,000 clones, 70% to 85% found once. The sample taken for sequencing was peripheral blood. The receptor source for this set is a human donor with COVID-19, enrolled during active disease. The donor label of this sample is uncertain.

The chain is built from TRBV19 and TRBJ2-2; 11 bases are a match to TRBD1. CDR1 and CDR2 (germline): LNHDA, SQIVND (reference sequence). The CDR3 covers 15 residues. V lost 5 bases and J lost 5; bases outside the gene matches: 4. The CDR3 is CASSYGQGATGELFF. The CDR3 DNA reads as TGTGCCAGTAGTTACGGACAGGGGGCTACCGGGGAGCTGTTTTTT.

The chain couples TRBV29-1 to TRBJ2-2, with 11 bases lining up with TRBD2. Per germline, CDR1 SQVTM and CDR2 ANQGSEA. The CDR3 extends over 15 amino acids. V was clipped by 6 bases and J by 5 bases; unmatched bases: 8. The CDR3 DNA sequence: TGCAGCGTAGAGACTAGCGGGATAGGAACCGGGGAGCTGTTTTTT. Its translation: CSVETSGIGTGELFF.

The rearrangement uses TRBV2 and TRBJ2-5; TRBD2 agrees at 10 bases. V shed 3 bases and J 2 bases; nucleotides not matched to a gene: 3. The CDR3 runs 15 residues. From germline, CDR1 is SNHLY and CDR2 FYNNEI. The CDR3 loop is CASSDRTSGQETQYF. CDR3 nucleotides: TGTGCCAGCAGTGATAGGACTAGCGGTCAAGAGACCCAGTACTTC.

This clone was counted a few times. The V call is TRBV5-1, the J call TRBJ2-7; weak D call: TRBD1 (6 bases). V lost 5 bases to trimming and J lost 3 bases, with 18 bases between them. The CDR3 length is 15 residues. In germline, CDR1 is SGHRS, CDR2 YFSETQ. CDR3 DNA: TGCGCCAGCAGGTTAGACACCAGGGGTTTCTACGAGCAGTACTTC. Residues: CASRLDTRGFYEQYF.

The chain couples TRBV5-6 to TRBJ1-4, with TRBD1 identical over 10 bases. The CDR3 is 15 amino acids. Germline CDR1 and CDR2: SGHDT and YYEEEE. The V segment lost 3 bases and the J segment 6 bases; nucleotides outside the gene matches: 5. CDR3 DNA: TGTGCCAGCAGCTCTTACGACAGGGGGCATGAAAAACTGTTTTTT. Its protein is CASSSYDRGHEKLFF.

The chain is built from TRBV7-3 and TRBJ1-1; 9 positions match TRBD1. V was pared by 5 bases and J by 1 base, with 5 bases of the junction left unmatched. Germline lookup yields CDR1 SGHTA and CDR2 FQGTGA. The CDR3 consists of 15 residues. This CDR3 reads CASSRWTGENTEAFF. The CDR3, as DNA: TGTGCCAGCAGCCGATGGACAGGGGAGAACACTGAAGCTTTCTTT.

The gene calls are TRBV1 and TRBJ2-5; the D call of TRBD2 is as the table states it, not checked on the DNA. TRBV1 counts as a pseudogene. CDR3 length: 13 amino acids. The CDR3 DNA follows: TGCACCAGCAGCCAAGAGCGCCAAGAGACCCAGTACTTC. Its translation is CTSSQERQETQYF.